Described below is a single T cell receptor (beta chain) sequence and its context. The antigen remains undetermined. One entry per CDR3 protein results from TCRdb running MiXCR on the 5' RACE reads. In the table there are about 180,000 distinct CDR3 sequences, 16% of which are singletons. The sample originates from a study of T-cell memory formation after mild COVID-19. Broader study findings: Mostly located in CM and EM were contracting CD4+ clones, with contracting CD8+ clones located in EMRA.

V lost 5 bases to trimming and J lost 4 bases, with 22 bases between them. Germline CDR1 SEHNR, CDR2 FQNEAQ (reference sequence). This CDR3 is 17 amino acids long. This clonotype was sampled from an adult woman who had mild COVID-19 (a few samples of this study predate the infection). Cell type and time point are not known. Sample: PBMCs or a T cell subset sorted from them (not recorded which). This chain connects TRBV7-9 to TRBJ2-3, with D perhaps TRBD2 (5 bases). CDR3 in amino acids: CASSPWVRATQSDTQYF. The CDR3 DNA is TGTGCCAGCAGCCCCTGGGTGCGGGCAACTCAGTCAGATACGCAGTATTTT.